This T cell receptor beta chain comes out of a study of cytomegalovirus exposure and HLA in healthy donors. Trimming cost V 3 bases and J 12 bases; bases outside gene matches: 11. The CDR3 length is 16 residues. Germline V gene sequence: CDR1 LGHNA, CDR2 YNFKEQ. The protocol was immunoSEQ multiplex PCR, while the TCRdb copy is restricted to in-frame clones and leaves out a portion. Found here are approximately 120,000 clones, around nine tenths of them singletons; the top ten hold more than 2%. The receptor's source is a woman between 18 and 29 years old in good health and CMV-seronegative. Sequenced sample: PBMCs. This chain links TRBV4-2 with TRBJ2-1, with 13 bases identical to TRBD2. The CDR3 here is CASSQALRTSGGGQFF. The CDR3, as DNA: TGTGCCAGCAGCCAGGCCCTCCGGACTAGCGGGGGTGGGCAGTTCTTC.